This TCR beta chain originates from a study of blood T cell repertoires in COVID-19. Study-wide background: The United States, Italy and Spain were the sources of the acute and convalescent COVID-19 samples. The cDNA or gDNA used as material had been derived from T cells, B-cell-depleted T cells, or PBMCs.

In the authors' workflow: Reference gene primers were amplified, and this amplification served to estimate nucleated cell counts. Assay: immunoSEQ multiplex PCR; the TCRdb copy retains only in-frame clones and omits some. V and J calls plus clone size are reproduced from that table; the DNA served to infer D and trimming. Here the sample spans approximately 170,000 clones, approximately 90% being singletons. V dropped 5 bases and J dropped 6 bases, with 16 bases sitting between them. Looked up from germline, CDR1 is LNHNV and CDR2 is YYDKDF (reference sequence). This CDR3 region has 14 residues. This clone was seen just once.

The origin of this receptor is an elderly woman in a cohort sampled during active or convalescent COVID-19. The specimen sequenced was peripheral blood. This chain joins TRBV15 and TRBJ1-1; D possibly corresponds to TRBD1 (6 bases). The CDR3 DNA reads as TGTGCCACCAGCGGATGGGACACACTTGCTGAAGCTTTCTTT. Its protein is CATSGWDTLAEAFF.